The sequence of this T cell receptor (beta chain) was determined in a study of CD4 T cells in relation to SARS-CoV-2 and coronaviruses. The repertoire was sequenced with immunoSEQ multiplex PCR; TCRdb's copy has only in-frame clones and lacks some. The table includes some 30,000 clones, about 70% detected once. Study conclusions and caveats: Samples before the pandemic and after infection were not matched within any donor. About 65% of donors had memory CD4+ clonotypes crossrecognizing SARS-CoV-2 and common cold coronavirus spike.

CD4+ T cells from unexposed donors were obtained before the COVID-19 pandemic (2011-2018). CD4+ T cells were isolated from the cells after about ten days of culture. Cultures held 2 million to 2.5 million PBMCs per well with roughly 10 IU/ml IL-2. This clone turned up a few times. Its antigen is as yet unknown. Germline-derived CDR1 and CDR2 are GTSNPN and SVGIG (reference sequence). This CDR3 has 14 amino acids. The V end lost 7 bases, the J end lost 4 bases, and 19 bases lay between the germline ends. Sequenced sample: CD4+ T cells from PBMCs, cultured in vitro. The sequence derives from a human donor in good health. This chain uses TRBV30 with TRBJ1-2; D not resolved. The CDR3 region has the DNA TGTGCCTCCTCGACTTTCGGACGTGGCTATGGCTACACCTTC. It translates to CASSTFGRGYGYTF.